This TCR beta chain was captured by sequencing in a study of T-cell reconstitution after alpha-beta-depleted transplantation in children (dated by TCRdb to the mid-2010s). The study in broad terms: T-cell immune reconstitution after TCRalphabeta/CD19-depleted allogeneic hematopoietic cell transplantation in children was quantitatively tracked in the study by means of TCR repertoire profiling.

The treatment or condition label, as the study defines it: allogeneic hematopoietic cell transplantation with graft depleted of TCRalphabeta T cells and CD19 B cells. Transplant recipients were children who received TCRalphabeta/CD19-depleted allogeneic hematopoietic cell grafts. The library was generated by PCR. TCRdb records Illumina HiSeq 2500 as the sequencer. Molecular barcoding was employed in the preparation of TCR libraries, with unique molecular identifiers being used to normalize TCRbeta repertoire quantification. TCRdb cleaned the public reads at Q25 with fastp, built clones with MiXCR and kept in-frame beta chains. Each entry merges the rows of one CDR3 protein and shows their most common DNA and genes. Recorded for this sample are some 70,000 distinct CDR3 sequences; 4.9% of them occurred a single time. The ten largest clones add up to over 15% of the sample. This clonotype showed up many times. Its antigen target is currently unknown. Nothing much larger sits one base from this clone, and base qualities are not available.

V is pared back by 1 base and J by 10 bases, with 15 bases lying between the germline termini. CDR1 SGHNT and CDR2 YENEEA are derived from the germline V gene. From the cysteine up to the phenylalanine, the CDR3 has a length of 14 residues. Only CDR3 DNA is held: 42 bases, read in frame from base 1. General study outcomes and caveats: Hyperexpanded clone frequencies declined over subsequent months; after one year, T-cell counts and TCRbeta diversity were mostly attributed to newly produced T cells. In some patients, high TCRbeta diversity at day 60 was attributed to recipient T cells and intrathymic progenitors that had survived conditioning. The apparently early recovery of alphabetaT-cell counts about two months after transplant reportedly depended on only several hundred rapidly expanded clones that came from non-depleted graft cells.

This receptor was taken from a boy younger than two who had a stem cell transplant for acute myeloid leukemia, so the T cells may come from the graft donor. The V and J segments used are TRBV11-3 and TRBJ2-3; the D gene remains uncertain. Source: PBMCs, mostly from graft donor cells, taken 180 days after TCRalphabeta/CD19-depleted stem cell transplant. CDR3 loop: CASSLGDSRAPQYF. The nucleotide sequence reads as follows: TGTGCCAGCAGCTTAGGAGATAGCCGTGCGCCGCAGTATTTT. Joined to the reference TRBV11-3 and TRBJ2-3 proteins, this CDR3 gives the full variable domain: EAGVVQSPRYKIIEKKQPVAFWCNPISGHNTLYWYLQNLGQGPELLIRYENEEAVDDSQLPKDRFSAERLKGVDSTLKIQPAELGDSAVYLCASSLGDSRAPQYFGPGTRLTVL.